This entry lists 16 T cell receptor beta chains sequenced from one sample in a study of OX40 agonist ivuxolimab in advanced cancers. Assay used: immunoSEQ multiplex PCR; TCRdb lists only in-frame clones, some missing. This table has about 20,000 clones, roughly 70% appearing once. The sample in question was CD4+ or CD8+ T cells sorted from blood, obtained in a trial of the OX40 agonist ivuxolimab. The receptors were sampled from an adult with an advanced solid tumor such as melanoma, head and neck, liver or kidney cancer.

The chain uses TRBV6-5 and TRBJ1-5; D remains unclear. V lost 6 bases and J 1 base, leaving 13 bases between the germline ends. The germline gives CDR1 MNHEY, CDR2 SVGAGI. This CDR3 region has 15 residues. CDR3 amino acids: CASRPNRGSNQPQHF. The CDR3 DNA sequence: TGTGCCAGCAGACCTAACCGGGGAAGCAATCAGCCCCAGCATTTT.

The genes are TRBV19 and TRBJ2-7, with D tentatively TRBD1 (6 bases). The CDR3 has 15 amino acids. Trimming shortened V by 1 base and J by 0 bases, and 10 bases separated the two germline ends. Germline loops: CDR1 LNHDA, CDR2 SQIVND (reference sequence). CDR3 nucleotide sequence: TGTGCCAGTAGTATAGGCAGGGGAGCCTCCTACGAGCAGTACTTC. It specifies CASSIGRGASYEQYF.

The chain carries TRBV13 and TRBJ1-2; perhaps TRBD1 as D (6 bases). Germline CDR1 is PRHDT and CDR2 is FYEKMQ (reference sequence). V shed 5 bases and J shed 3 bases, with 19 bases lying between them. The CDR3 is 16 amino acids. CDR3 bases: TGTGCCAGCAGCCTGAGGACAGCCAGTAAGGACTATGGCTACACCTTC. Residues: CASSLRTASKDYGYTF.

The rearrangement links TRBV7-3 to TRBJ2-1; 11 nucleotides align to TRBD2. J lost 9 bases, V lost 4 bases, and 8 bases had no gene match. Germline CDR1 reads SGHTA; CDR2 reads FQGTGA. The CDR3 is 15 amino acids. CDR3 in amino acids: CASSSLSGGASEQFF. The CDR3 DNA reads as TGTGCCAGCAGCTCTCTTAGCGGGGGGGCGAGTGAGCAGTTCTTC.

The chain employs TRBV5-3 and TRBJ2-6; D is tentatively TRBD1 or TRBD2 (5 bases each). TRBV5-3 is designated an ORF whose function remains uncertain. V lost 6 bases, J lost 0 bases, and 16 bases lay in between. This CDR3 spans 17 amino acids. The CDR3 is CARTAGTSYSGANVLTF. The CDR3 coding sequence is TGTGCCAGAACCGCAGGGACGAGCTACTCTGGGGCCAACGTCCTGACTTTC.

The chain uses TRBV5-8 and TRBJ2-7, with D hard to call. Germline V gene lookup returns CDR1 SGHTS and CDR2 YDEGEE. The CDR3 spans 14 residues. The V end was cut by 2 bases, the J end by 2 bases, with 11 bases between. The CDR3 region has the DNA TGTGCCAGCAGCTTTTCTGGGGAAACCTACGAGCAGTACTTC. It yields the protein CASSFSGETYEQYF.

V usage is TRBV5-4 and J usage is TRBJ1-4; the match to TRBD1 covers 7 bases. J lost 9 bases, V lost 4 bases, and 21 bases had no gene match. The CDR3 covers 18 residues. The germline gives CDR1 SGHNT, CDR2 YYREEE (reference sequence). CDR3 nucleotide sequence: TGTGCCAGCAGCCAAGATCGCTTGTTGGGCAGGGACAGCAAAAAACTGTTTTTT. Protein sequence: CASSQDRLLGRDSKKLFF.

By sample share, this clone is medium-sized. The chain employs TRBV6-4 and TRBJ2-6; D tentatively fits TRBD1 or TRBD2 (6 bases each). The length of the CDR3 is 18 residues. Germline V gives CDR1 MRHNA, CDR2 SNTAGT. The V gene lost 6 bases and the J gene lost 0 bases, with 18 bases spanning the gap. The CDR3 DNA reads TGTGCCAGCAGCGGAGGGGACAAGCCAGCCTCTGGGGCCAACGTCCTGACTTTC. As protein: CASSGGDKPASGANVLTF.

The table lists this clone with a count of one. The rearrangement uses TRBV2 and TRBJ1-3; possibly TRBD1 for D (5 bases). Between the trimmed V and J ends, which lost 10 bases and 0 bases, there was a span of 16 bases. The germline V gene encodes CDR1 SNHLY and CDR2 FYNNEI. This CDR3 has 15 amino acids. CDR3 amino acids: CATTLGRSSGNTIYF. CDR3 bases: TGTGCCACCACCTTGGGACGGTCCTCTGGAAACACCATATATTTT.

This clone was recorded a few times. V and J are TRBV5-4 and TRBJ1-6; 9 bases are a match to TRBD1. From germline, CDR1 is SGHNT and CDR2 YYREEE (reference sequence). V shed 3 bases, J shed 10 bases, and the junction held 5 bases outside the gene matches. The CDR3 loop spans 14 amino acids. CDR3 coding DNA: TGTGCCAGCAGCTGGGACAGGGTCGGCTCACCCCTCCACTTT. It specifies CASSWDRVGSPLHF.

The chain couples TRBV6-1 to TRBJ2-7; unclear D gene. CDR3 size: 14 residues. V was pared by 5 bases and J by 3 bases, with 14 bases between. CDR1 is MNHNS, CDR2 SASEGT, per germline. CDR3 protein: CASSLDKVNYEQYF. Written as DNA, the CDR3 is TGTGCCAGCAGTCTTGACAAGGTTAACTACGAGCAGTACTTC.

Here the CDR3 reads CASSHLGGAALYGYTF. The CDR3 DNA reads TGTGCCAGCAGTCACCTAGGGGGGGCAGCGTTATATGGCTACACCTTC. The chain carries TRBV6-6 and TRBJ1-2; tentative D call: TRBD1 (6 bases). The germline V and J ends were trimmed by 5 bases and 5 bases, with 21 bases remaining between them. Germline lookup yields CDR1 MNHNY and CDR2 SVGAGI (reference sequence). The CDR3 has 16 residues.

The CDR3 protein is CASSPFDEQFF. DNA for the CDR3: TGTGCCAGCAGCCCCTTTGATGAGCAGTTCTTC. The chain combines TRBV7-6 with TRBJ2-1; D remains ambiguous. Germline V gene sequence: CDR1 SGHVS, CDR2 FNYEAQ. V was pared by 5 bases and J by 8 bases, with 7 bases between. This CDR3 has 11 residues.

For the CDR3, the DNA is TGCGCCAGCAGGGATACTAGCGGGGGAGGCAATGAGCAGTTCTTC. It translates to CASRDTSGGGNEQFF. This chain uses TRBV4-1 with TRBJ2-1, with 11 positions matching TRBD2. This CDR3 contains 15 residues. The V gene end was trimmed by 6 bases and the J gene end by 6 bases; junction bases not matched to a gene: 7. The V gene's germline CDR1 is MGHRA and CDR2 YSYEKL.

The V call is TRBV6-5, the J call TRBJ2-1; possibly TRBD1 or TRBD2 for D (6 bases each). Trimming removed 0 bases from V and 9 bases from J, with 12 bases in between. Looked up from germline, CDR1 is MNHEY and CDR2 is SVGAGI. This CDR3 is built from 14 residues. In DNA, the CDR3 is TGTGCCAGCAGTTACTCGAGGGGGGCAGCTGAGCAGTTCTTC. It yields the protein CASSYSRGAAEQFF.

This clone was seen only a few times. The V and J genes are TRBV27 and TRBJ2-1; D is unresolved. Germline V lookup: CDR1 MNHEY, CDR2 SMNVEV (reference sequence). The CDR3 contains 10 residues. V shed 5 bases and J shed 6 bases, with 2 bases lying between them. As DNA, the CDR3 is TGTGCCAGCAGTCTCAATGAGCAGTTCTTC. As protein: CASSLNEQFF.